The 20 T cell receptor beta chains below all came from one sample that was sequenced in a study of T cell responses to AZD1222 COVID-19 vaccine. The assay was immunoSEQ multiplex PCR, and TCRdb's table has in-frame clones only and misses some. Here the sample spans around 160,000 clones, about 90% being singletons. The sample here was peripheral blood, taken 28 days after the second AZD1222 dose. These receptors came from an adult who received the AZD1222 COVID-19 vaccine.

This sequence joins TRBV18 and TRBJ1-1; D is ambiguous. Trimming stripped 4 bases from V and 11 bases from J, with 23 bases between. Germline V gives CDR1 KGHSH, CDR2 LQKENI. This CDR3 has 15 amino acids. The DNA for the CDR3 is TGTGCCAGCTCACTCCCTCAAGAGGGTAGGATAGTTGCTTTCTTT. Translation: CASSLPQEGRIVAFF. The entire variable domain, with the rest obtained from reference TRBV18 and TRBJ1-1, is as follows: NAGVMQNPRHLVRRRGQEARLRCSPMKGHSHVYWYRQLPEEGLKFMVYLQKENIIDESGMPKERFSAEFPKEGPSILRIQQVVRGDSAAYFCASSLPQEGRIVAFFGQGTRLTVV.

This clone occurred a few times. The identical CDR3 is also encoded by other nucleotide sequences in the sample. The chain carries TRBV6-5 and TRBJ1-1; 8 bases are shared with TRBD1. Germline loops: CDR1 MNHEY, CDR2 SVGAGI. The CDR3 extends over 14 amino acids. Losses at the gene ends were 6 bases for V and 5 bases for J; bases not matched to a gene: 8. The DNA for the CDR3 is TGTGCCAGCAGCCCCGGACAGGGCTGGACTGAAGCTTTCTTT. Amino acid sequence: CASSPGQGWTEAFF.

The V call is TRBV7-8, the J call TRBJ1-1; D call uncertain. V lost 4 bases and J 6 bases, leaving 12 bases between the germline ends. Germline CDR1 and CDR2: SGHVS and FQNEAQ. This CDR3 contains 13 residues. The CDR3 DNA is TGTGCCAGCAGCTCCCGCGAGCGGGCTGAAGCTTTCTTT. Translation: CASSSRERAEAFF.

This clone was recorded only once. This chain uses TRBV5-4 with TRBJ1-1, with no clear D. The V gene's germline CDR1 is SGHNT and CDR2 YYREEE (reference sequence). The CDR3 is 16 amino acids. The V end was cut by 2 bases, the J end by 3 bases, with 17 bases between. The CDR3 spells CASSFGTAFGDTEAFF. The CDR3 DNA is TGTGCCAGCAGCTTCGGAACGGCCTTCGGGGACACTGAAGCTTTCTTT. The whole variable domain, filled in from reference TRBV5-4 and TRBJ1-1, reads ETGVTQSPTHLIKTRGQQVTLRCSSQSGHNTVSWYQQALGQGPQFIFQYYREEENGRGNFPPRFSGLQFPNYSSELNVNALELDDSALYLCASSFGTAFGDTEAFFGQGTRLTVV.

The chain carries TRBV4-1 and TRBJ1-2; TRBD1 is a possible D gene (5 bases). The germline V gene encodes CDR1 MGHRA and CDR2 YSYEKL. CDR3 length equals 15 residues. V was trimmed by 6 bases and J by 8 bases, leaving 22 bases between them. The CDR3 sequence: CASSSEPGPFNGYTF. DNA of the CDR3: TGCGCCAGCAGTTCTGAACCGGGACCTTTCAACGGCTACACCTTC.

The rearrangement links TRBV3-1 (or the pseudogene TRBV3-2) to TRBJ2-7; D call uncertain. CDR3 length: 12 residues. In germline, CDR1 is LGHDT, CDR2 YNNKEL (reference sequence). With 5 bases removed from V and 6 bases from J, the gap between germline ends came to 11 bases. The CDR3 loop reads CASSYPESEQYF. The CDR3, as DNA: TGTGCCAGCAGCTACCCCGAGAGCGAGCAGTACTTC.

The chain couples TRBV7-2 to TRBJ1-1; 7 positions agree with TRBD1. V lost 5 bases and J lost 3; bases outside the gene matches: 6. CDR3 size: 14 residues. Germline CDR1 SGHTA, CDR2 FQGNSA. The DNA for the CDR3 is TGTGCCAGCAGCCCCCGACAGGGCCACACTGAAGCTTTCTTT. Its protein is CASSPRQGHTEAFF.

J is TRBJ1-2 and V is TRBV5-6, with 7 bases identical to TRBD1. The CDR3 runs 18 residues. CDR1 and CDR2 (germline): SGHDT, YYEEEE. J lost 8 bases, V lost 0 bases, and 19 bases had no gene match. The CDR3 protein is CASSLASTPRQGGGGYTF. The CDR3 DNA follows: TGTGCCAGCAGCTTGGCCAGCACCCCTCGTCAGGGGGGAGGGGGCTACACCTTC.

The J gene is TRBJ1-2, the V gene TRBV2, with TRBD1 matching 7 bases. CDR3 length: 14 residues. V lost 3 bases and J lost 8; bases outside the gene matches: 9. The germline V gene encodes CDR1 SNHLY and CDR2 FYNNEI. CDR3 in DNA: TGTGCCAGCAGTGAGCCTCGGACAGGTGGGGGCTACACCTTC. Its protein product is CASSEPRTGGGYTF.

The chain links TRBV6-5 to TRBJ1-1; D call uncertain. The V end was cut by 0 bases, the J end by 0 bases, with 11 bases between. From germline, CDR1 is MNHEY and CDR2 SVGAGI. The CDR3 is made up of 16 amino acids. The CDR3 spells CASSYSGFRLNTEAFF. The CDR3 DNA sequence: TGTGCCAGCAGTTACTCGGGGTTCAGACTGAACACTGAAGCTTTCTTT.

The chain couples TRBV11-3 to TRBJ2-3; 16 bases align to TRBD2. Trimming at V came to 5 bases and at J to 3 bases, leaving 8 bases not matched to a gene. The CDR3 sequence is 18 residues long. Germline CDR1 reads SGHNT; CDR2 reads YENEEA. The CDR3 nucleotides are TGTGCCAGCAGCCGGGGACTAGCGGGAGGGCCTTTAACAGATACGCAGTATTTT. It translates to CASSRGLAGGPLTDTQYF. The whole variable domain, remainder taken from reference TRBV11-3 and TRBJ2-3, is EAGVVQSPRYKIIEKKQPVAFWCNPISGHNTLYWYLQNLGQGPELLIRYENEEAVDDSQLPKDRFSAERLKGVDSTLKIQPAELGDSAVYLCASSRGLAGGPLTDTQYFGPGTRLTVL.

This chain uses TRBV20-1 with TRBJ1-2; D remains ambiguous. This CDR3 has 13 amino acids. Germline values: CDR1 DFQATT, CDR2 SNEGSKA (reference sequence). Between the trimmed V and J ends, which lost 3 bases and 2 bases, there was a span of 10 bases. CDR3 DNA sequence: TGCAGTGCTAGTGCCCCAGGCAACTATGGCTACACCTTC. It encodes CSASAPGNYGYTF.

Only one count was recorded for this clone. This chain connects TRBV7-2 to TRBJ1-2, with unresolved D. CDR1 SGHTA and CDR2 FQGNSA come from the germline V gene. This CDR3 spans 13 amino acids. V dropped 1 base and J dropped 7 bases, with 10 bases sitting between them. CDR3 loop: CASSLGSGSGYTF. CDR3 sequence (DNA): TGTGCCAGCAGCTTAGGGTCTGGGTCTGGCTACACCTTC.

V gene TRBV28 combines with J gene TRBJ2-7, with 8 bases aligning to TRBD2. The germline V gene encodes CDR1 MDHEN and CDR2 SYDVKM. The CDR3 loop spans 18 amino acids. V trimming: 1 base; J trimming: 5 bases; junction bases outside the gene matches: 16. CDR3 residues: CASSLLGGLSGGPHEQYF. In DNA, the CDR3 is TGTGCCAGCAGTTTATTAGGGGGTCTGTCGGGAGGGCCGCACGAGCAGTACTTC.

This chain uses TRBV10-3 with TRBJ1-6; a possible D gene is TRBD1 (5 bases). Germline-derived CDR1 and CDR2 are ENHRY and SYGVKD. V lost 5 bases and J lost 9, with 14 bases in between. The CDR3 totals 14 residues. The DNA for the CDR3 is TGTGCCATCAGTCCCAGGGACCTAGGTTCACCCCTCCACTTT. It encodes CAISPRDLGSPLHF.

The chain joins TRBV10-2 to TRBJ1-5, with 7 nucleotides matching TRBD1. The germline gives CDR1 WSHSY, CDR2 SAAADI. The CDR3 runs 15 residues. Losses at the gene ends were 3 bases for V and 3 bases for J; bases not matched to a gene: 5. CDR3 in amino acids: CASSDHGTVNQPQHF. The CDR3 DNA is TGCGCCAGCAGTGACCACGGGACAGTCAATCAGCCCCAGCATTTT.

This chain connects TRBV5-1 to TRBJ2-5; D is perhaps TRBD1 (7 bases). Germline loops: CDR1 SGHRS, CDR2 YFSETQ. The CDR3 consists of 15 residues. The V end lost 7 bases, the J end lost 2 bases, and 18 bases lay between the germline ends. CDR3 DNA: TGCGCCAGCCGACGGAGGGGGCAGGGGCAAGAGACCCAGTACTTC. Its translation: CASRRRGQGQETQYF.

The gene calls are TRBV3-1 (or the pseudogene TRBV3-2) and TRBJ2-3, with 12 bases matching TRBD2. With 4 bases clipped from V and 1 base from J, the junction kept 6 bases outside the gene matches. CDR1 LGHDT and CDR2 YNNKEL come from the germline V gene (reference sequence). CDR3 size: 17 residues. Here the CDR3 reads CASSRASGGVGTDTQYF. In DNA, the CDR3 is TGTGCCAGCAGCCGGGCTAGCGGGGGGGTGGGCACAGATACGCAGTATTTT.

This chain links TRBV18 with TRBJ1-1, with 10 nucleotides matching TRBD1. Germline V gene lookup returns CDR1 KGHSH and CDR2 LQKENI. The trim removed 3 bases at V and 3 bases at J, leaving 4 bases unmatched. The length of the CDR3 is 15 residues. The CDR3 region has the DNA TGTGCCAGCTCACCGGGACAGGGGATCGACACTGAAGCTTTCTTT. Translated: CASSPGQGIDTEAFF. The whole variable domain, filled in from reference TRBV18 and TRBJ1-1, reads NAGVMQNPRHLVRRRGQEARLRCSPMKGHSHVYWYRQLPEEGLKFMVYLQKENIIDESGMPKERFSAEFPKEGPSILRIQQVVRGDSAAYFCASSPGQGIDTEAFFGQGTRLTVV.

The chain couples TRBV4-1 to TRBJ1-4; D is ambiguous. The V end was cut by 0 bases, the J end by 3 bases, with 17 bases between. The CDR3 extends over 18 amino acids. CDR1 is MGHRA, CDR2 YSYEKL, per germline. The CDR3 loop reads CASSQDRYASGANEKLFF. The CDR3 nucleotides read TGCGCCAGCAGCCAAGACCGATACGCCAGCGGGGCTAATGAAAAACTGTTTTTT.